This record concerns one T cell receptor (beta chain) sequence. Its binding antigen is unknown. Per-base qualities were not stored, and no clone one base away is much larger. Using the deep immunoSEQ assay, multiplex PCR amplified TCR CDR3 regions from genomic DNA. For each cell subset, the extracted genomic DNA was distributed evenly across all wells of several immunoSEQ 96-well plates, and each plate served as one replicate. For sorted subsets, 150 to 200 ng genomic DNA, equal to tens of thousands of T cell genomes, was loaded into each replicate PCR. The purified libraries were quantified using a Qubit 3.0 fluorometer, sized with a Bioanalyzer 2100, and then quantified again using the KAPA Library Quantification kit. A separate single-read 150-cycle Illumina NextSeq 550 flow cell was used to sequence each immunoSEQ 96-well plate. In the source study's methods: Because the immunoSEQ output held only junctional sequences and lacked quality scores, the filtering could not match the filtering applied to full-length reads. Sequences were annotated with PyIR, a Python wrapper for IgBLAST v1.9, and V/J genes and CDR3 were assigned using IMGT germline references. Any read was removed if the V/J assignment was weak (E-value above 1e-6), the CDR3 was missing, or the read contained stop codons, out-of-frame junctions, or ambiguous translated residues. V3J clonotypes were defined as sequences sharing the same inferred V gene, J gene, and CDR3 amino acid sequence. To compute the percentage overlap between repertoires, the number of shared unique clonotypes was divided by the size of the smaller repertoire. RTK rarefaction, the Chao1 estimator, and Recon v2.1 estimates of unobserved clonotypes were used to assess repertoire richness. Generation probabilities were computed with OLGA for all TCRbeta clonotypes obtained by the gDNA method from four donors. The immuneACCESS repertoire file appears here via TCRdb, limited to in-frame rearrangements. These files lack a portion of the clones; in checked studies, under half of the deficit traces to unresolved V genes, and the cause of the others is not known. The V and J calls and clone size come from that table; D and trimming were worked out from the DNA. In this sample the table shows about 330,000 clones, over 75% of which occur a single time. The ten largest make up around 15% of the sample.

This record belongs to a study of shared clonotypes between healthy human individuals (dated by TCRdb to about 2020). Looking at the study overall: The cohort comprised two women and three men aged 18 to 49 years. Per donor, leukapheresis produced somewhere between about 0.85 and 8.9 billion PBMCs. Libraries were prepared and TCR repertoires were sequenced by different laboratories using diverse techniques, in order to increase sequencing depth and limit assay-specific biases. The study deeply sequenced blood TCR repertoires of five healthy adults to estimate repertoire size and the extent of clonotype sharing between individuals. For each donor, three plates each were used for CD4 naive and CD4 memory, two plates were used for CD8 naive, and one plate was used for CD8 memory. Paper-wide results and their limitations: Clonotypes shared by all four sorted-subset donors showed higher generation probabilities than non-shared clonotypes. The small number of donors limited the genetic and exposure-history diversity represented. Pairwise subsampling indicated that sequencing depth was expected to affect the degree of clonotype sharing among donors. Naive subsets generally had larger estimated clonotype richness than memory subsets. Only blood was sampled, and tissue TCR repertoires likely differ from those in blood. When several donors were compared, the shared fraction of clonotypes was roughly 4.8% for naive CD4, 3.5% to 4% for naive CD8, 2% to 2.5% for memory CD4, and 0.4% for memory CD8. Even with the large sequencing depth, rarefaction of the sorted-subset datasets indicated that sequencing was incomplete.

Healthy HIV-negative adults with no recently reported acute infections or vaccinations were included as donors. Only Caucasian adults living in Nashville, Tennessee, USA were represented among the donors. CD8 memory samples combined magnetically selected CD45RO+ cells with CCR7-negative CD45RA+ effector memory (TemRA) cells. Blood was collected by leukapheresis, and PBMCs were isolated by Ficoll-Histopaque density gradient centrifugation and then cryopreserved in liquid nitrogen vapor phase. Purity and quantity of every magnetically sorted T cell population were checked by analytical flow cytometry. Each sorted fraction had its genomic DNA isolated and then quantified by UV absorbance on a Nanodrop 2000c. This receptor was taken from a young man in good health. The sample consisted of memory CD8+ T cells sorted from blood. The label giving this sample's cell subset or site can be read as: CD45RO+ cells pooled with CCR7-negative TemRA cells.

The CDR3 is CASIQGWTEAFF. The base sequence is TGTGCCAGCATCCAGGGTTGGACTGAAGCTTTCTTT. The chain is made from TRBV28 and TRBJ1-1, with TRBD1 tentatively as D gene (5 bases match). From its cysteine to its phenylalanine, the CDR3 spans 12 amino acids. Only the CDR3 portion is preserved as DNA: 36 bases, with reading frame beginning at the first base. Sequences MDHEN (CDR1) and SYDVKM (CDR2) are obtained from the germline V gene. V is cut by 7 bases and J by 5 bases, and the space between the germline ends is 11 bases.